The 17 T cell receptor beta chains reported below all come from one sample, sequenced in a study of cytomegalovirus exposure and HLA in healthy donors (dated by TCRdb to 2017 to 2019). Library creation used the immunoSEQ multiplex PCR assay. For the multiplex PCR, a mixture combining 60 forward primers for TCR Vbeta segments and 13 reverse primers for TCR Jbeta segments was used. TCRdb obtained this table from immuneACCESS and retained in-frame rearrangements with V and J assigned. These tables miss some clones; where compared with another copy, unresolved V genes account for less than half of the shortfall, and the remainder is unexplained. The sample table lists about 160,000 clones, about 83% of them with a count of one. The ten most abundant clones make up 0.85% to 1% of the sample. The specimen was PBMCs. The receptors were sampled from a woman aged 25 to 45 in good health and CMV-seronegative.

The J gene is TRBJ2-4, the V gene TRBV30, with TRBD1 matching 7 bases. Germline loops: CDR1 GTSNPN, CDR2 SVGIG (reference sequence). The CDR3 has 15 amino acids. With 3 bases clipped from V and 5 bases from J, the junction kept 10 bases outside the gene matches. The CDR3 nucleotides are TGTGCCTGGAGCCCCTTTAGGGGGCTGGAAAACATTCAGTACTTC. Amino acid sequence: CAWSPFRGLENIQYF.

The CDR3 here is CSVDKIRWQAMNTEAFF. CDR3 sequence (DNA): TGCAGCGTTGACAAAATTCGGTGGCAGGCCATGAACACTGAAGCTTTCTTT. This sequence joins TRBV29-1 and TRBJ1-1; D is unclear. Germline V CDR1 and CDR2: SQVTM, ANQGSEA. This CDR3 contains 17 residues. V lost 3 bases and J 0 bases, leaving 20 bases between the germline ends.

This chain uses TRBV7-9 with TRBJ1-2, with D unresolved. Deletions cut 2 bases from V and 6 bases from J, with 10 bases between. The CDR3 is made up of 13 amino acids. Per germline, CDR1 SEHNR and CDR2 FQNEAQ (reference sequence). CDR3 protein: CASSLFTENGYTF. The CDR3 nucleotides read TGTGCCAGCAGCTTATTCACGGAGAATGGCTACACCTTC.

This clone was observed a few times. The chain recombines TRBV6-5 with TRBJ2-1; D is unclear. Trimming took 0 bases from V and 7 from J, leaving 7 bases between them. This CDR3 spans 13 amino acids. CDR1 is MNHEY and CDR2 is SVGAGI in the germline V gene. The CDR3 sequence is CASSYSRSNEQFF. The CDR3 nucleotides are TGTGCCAGCAGTTACTCGAGATCTAATGAGCAGTTCTTC.

This sequence joins TRBV29-1 and TRBJ1-1; 8 bases fit TRBD1. Germline trimming cut 7 bases from V and 5 bases from J; bases unmatched to any gene: 9. Looked up from germline, CDR1 is SQVTM and CDR2 is ANQGSEA. There are 13 residues in the CDR3. The CDR3 nucleotides read TGCAGCGATGGACAGGGAATCGGAACTGAAGCTTTCTTT. This codes for CSDGQGIGTEAFF.

The table lists this clone with many counts. The chain couples TRBV25-1 to TRBJ1-3; a weak D match, TRBD1 (6 bases). V lost 4 bases and J 4 bases, leaving 23 bases between the germline ends. Looked up from germline, CDR1 is MGHDK and CDR2 is SYGVNS. CDR3 length: 18 residues. This chain's CDR3 is CASSGVTGGRPEGNTIYF. The CDR3 DNA reads as TGTGCCAGCAGTGGAGTTACCGGGGGGCGTCCAGAAGGAAACACCATATATTTT.

This chain connects TRBV19 to TRBJ2-1; 8 nucleotides agree with TRBD1. The V segment lost 6 bases and the J segment 4 bases; nucleotides outside the gene matches: 14. The CDR3 runs 17 residues. Germline values: CDR1 LNHDA, CDR2 SQIVND (reference sequence). The CDR3 region has the DNA TGTGCCAGTAGCCCCGTCCCCCGTGGGACAGGATACAATGAGCAGTTCTTC. Residues: CASSPVPRGTGYNEQFF.

This chain joins TRBV6-1 and TRBJ1-4; TRBD1 agrees at 11 bases. The V gene end was trimmed by 6 bases and the J gene end by 7 bases; junction bases not matched to a gene: 7. Germline values: CDR1 MNHNS, CDR2 SASEGT. The CDR3 spans 15 residues. CDR3 in DNA: TGTGCCAGCAGCCCCCCCGGGACAGGGGGTGAAAAACTGTTTTTT. Its protein product is CASSPPGTGGEKLFF.

In this sample, this clone turned up a few times. The chain joins TRBV19 to TRBJ1-5, with D possibly matching TRBD1 (6 bases). The germline V and J ends were trimmed by 5 bases and 1 base, with 15 bases remaining between them. CDR1 LNHDA and CDR2 SQIVND come from the germline V gene (reference sequence). This CDR3 is built from 16 residues. DNA for the CDR3: TGTGCCAGTAGTCGAGAGGGGGTCTGGAGCAATCAGCCCCAGCATTTT. It codes for CASSREGVWSNQPQHF.

The chain employs TRBV27 and TRBJ1-2; D unresolved. The V and J ends lost 4 bases and 3 bases respectively, with 9 bases between them. Looked up from germline, CDR1 is MNHEY and CDR2 is SMNVEV (reference sequence). The CDR3 runs to 13 residues. The chain's CDR3 is CASSSAVYYGYTF. The CDR3 DNA follows: TGTGCCAGCAGTTCAGCGGTTTACTATGGCTACACCTTC.

The chain carries TRBV19 and TRBJ1-2; 9 bases align to TRBD1. V shed 5 bases, J shed 5 bases, and the junction held 6 bases outside the gene matches. The CDR3 is 14 amino acids. Looked up from germline, CDR1 is LNHDA and CDR2 is SQIVND (reference sequence). CDR3 amino acids: CASSSGQGLYGYTF. CDR3 nucleotide sequence: TGTGCCAGTAGTTCGGGACAGGGACTATATGGCTACACCTTC.

The sample holds a few counts of this clone. The chain uses TRBV14 and TRBJ1-3, with 9 bases that match TRBD1. The junction had 16 bases not matched to a gene; V was cut back by 3 bases and J by 4 bases. CDR3 length equals 19 residues. The germline gives CDR1 SGHDN, CDR2 FVKESK. CDR3 DNA sequence: TGTGCCAGCAGCCAGATGCCGGGACAGGGACGAGGATGGGGAAACACCATATATTTT. Translation gives CASSQMPGQGRGWGNTIYF. Complete variable domain (other parts from reference TRBV14 and TRBJ1-3): EAGVTQFPSHSVIEKGQTVTLRCDPISGHDNLYWYRRVMGKEIKFLLHFVKESKQDESGMPNNRFLAERTGGTYSTLKVQPAELEDSGVYFCASSQMPGQGRGWGNTIYFGEGSWLTVV.

The chain recombines TRBV19 with TRBJ1-4; no firm D call. Germline V gene data show CDR1 as LNHDA and CDR2 as SQIVND (reference sequence). The CDR3 runs to 14 residues. The V and J ends lost 3 bases and 5 bases respectively, with 10 bases between them. The DNA of the CDR3 is TGTGCCAGTAGTATTGGAGCGCGAAATGAAAAACTGTTTTTT. This sequence encodes CASSIGARNEKLFF. Filled out from reference TRBV19 and TRBJ1-4, the complete variable domain reads DGGITQSPKYLFRKEGQNVTLSCEQNLNHDAMYWYRQDPGQGLRLIYYSQIVNDFQKGDIAEGYSVSREKKESFPLTVTSAQKNPTAFYLCASSIGARNEKLFFGSGTQLSVL.

V and J are TRBV6-7 and TRBJ1-1; TRBD1 matches 7 bases. TRBV6-7 is treated as an ORF (open reading frame) with a function not yet certain. This CDR3 region has 14 residues. J was trimmed by 2 bases and V by 8 bases; bases with no gene match: 8. The CDR3 protein is CASQRPGGNTEAFF. In DNA form, the CDR3 reads TGTGCCAGCCAAAGGCCAGGGGGAAACACTGAAGCTTTCTTT.

The chain carries TRBV28 and TRBJ2-3, with D possibly matching TRBD1 (6 bases). The CDR3 contains 12 residues. The V end lost 6 bases, the J end lost 5 bases, and 9 bases lay between the germline ends. CDR1 MDHEN and CDR2 SYDVKM come from the germline V gene. The CDR3 DNA is TGTGCCAGCAGCAAGGGGGTAGATACGCAGTATTTT. It translates to CASSKGVDTQYF.

The chain has TRBV7-2 and TRBJ2-1, with D maybe TRBD1 (5 bases). Germline CDR1 reads SGHTA; CDR2 reads FQGNSA. The CDR3 is 13 amino acids. The ends were cut back, 2 bases at V and 10 bases at J, with 12 bases in the middle. The CDR3 here is CASSLQGWGEQFF. The CDR3 bases are TGTGCCAGCAGCTTACAGGGTTGGGGAGAGCAGTTCTTC. Drawing the rest from reference TRBV7-2 and TRBJ2-1, the complete variable domain is GAGVSQSPSNKVTEKGKDVELRCDPISGHTALYWYRQSLGQGLEFLIYFQGNSAPDKSGLPSDRFSAERTGGSVSTLTIQRTQQEDSAVYLCASSLQGWGEQFFGPGTRLTVL.

The sample holds one count of this clone. The V gene is TRBV27, the J gene TRBJ1-5; D might be TRBD1 (6 bases). CDR3 length: 16 amino acids. Trimming took 1 base from V and 1 from J, leaving 11 bases between them. CDR1 is MNHEY, CDR2 SMNVEV, per germline (reference sequence). CDR3 sequence reads: CASSLFPGQSNQPQHF. Here the CDR3 DNA reads TGTGCCAGCAGTTTATTTCCCGGACAGAGCAATCAGCCCCAGCATTTT.